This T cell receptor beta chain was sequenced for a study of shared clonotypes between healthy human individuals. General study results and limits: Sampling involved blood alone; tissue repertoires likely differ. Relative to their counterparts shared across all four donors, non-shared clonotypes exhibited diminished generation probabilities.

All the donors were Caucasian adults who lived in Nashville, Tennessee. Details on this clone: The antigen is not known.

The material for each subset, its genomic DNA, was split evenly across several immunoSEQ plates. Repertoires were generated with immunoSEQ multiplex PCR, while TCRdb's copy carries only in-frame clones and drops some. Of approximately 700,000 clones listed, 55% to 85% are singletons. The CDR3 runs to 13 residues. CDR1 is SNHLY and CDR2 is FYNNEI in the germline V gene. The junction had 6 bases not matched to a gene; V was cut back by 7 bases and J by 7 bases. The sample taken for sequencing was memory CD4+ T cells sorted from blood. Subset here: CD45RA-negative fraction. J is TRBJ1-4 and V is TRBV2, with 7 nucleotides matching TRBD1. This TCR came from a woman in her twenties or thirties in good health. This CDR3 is CASKGQLTEKLFF. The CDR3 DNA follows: TGTGCCAGCAAGGGACAGCTTACTGAAAAACTGTTTTTT.